The rows below give T cell receptor beta chains drawn from one sample of a study of neurological immune-mediated disorders. MiXCR, applied by TCRdb to the 5' RACE reads, yields one record per CDR3 protein. The data show more than 50,000 distinct CDR3 sequences, around 5.2% seen once. Material: PBMCs. These receptors were taken from a woman aged 30 to 39 with multiple sclerosis. The CDR3 runs from the conserved cysteine through the conserved F or W. The order of the fields is clone size, J gene, V gene, D gene, CDR3 length, CDR3 protein, CDR3 DNA. The D gene is left open where the match is weak. Clone size is stated in some rows and not others, as once, few, many or a class when expanded.

many | TRBJ2-5 | TRBV20-1 | . | 13 | CSARVRGLETQYF | TGCAGTGCTAGAGTTCGGGGTCTGGAGACCCAGTACTTC
. | TRBJ2-7 | TRBV3-1 | . | 15 | CASSQDGQKVDEQYF | TGTGCCAGCAGCCAAGATGGCCAGAAAGTGGACGAGCAGTACTTC
few | TRBJ2-5 | TRBV21-1 | . | 19 | CASSKICLQGRQHGETQYF | TGTGCCAGCAGCAAGATTTGTCTGCAGGGGCGCCAACATGGTGAGACCCAGTACTTC
many | TRBJ2-3 | TRBV11-2 | TRBD2 | 15 | CASSLQRGAADTQYF | TGTGCCAGCAGTCTCCAGCGGGGGGCCGCAGATACGCAGTATTTT
many | TRBJ1-1 | TRBV7-8 | TRBD1 | 16 | CASSPQGSYVNTEAFF | TGTGCCAGCAGTCCACAGGGGTCCTATGTGAACACTGAAGCTTTCTTT
. | TRBJ1-5 | TRBV6-6 | . | 13 | CASRSGQGVPQNF | TGTGCCAGCAGATCCGGGCAGGGAGTGCCCCAGAATTTT
many | TRBJ2-1 | TRBV5-1 | TRBD2 | 16 | CASSLAQAGGYNEQFF | TGCGCCAGCAGCTTGGCCCAAGCGGGGGGATACAATGAGCAGTTCTTC
many | TRBJ2-5 | TRBV7-2 | . | 15 | CASSRAPGGLETQYF | TGTGCCAGCAGCCGAGCCCCTGGGGGGCTAGAGACCCAGTACTTC
many | TRBJ2-7 | TRBV7-8 | . | 15 | CASSLRRGWAYEQYF | TGTGCCAGCAGCTTAAGGAGGGGGTGGGCCTACGAGCAGTACTTC
few | TRBJ1-1 | TRBV20-1 | . | 11 | CRGKGYPEAFF | TGCAGAGGAAAGGGGTATCCTGAAGCTTTCTTT
. | TRBJ1-2 | TRBV14 | . | 13 | CASSQQPGSPPTF | TGTGCCAGCAGCCAGCAACCGGGCTCCCCCCCCACCTTC
. | TRBJ1-5 | TRBV20-1 | . | 13 | CSVAHRTNQPQHF | TGCAGTGTCGCACACAGAACCAATCAGCCCCAGCATTTT
. | TRBJ2-5 | TRBV20-1 | TRBD2 | 15 | CSARVGSGGKETQYF | TGCAGTGCTAGAGTGGGTAGCGGGGGAAAAGAGACCCAGTACTTC
many | TRBJ1-3 | TRBV5-1 | . | 16 | CASSFDRLTSGNTIYF | TGCGCCAGCAGCTTCGACAGACTAACGAGTGGAAACACCATATATTTT
. | TRBJ2-7 | TRBV5-4 | TRBD2 | 15 | CASSLGAGGADEQYF | TGTGCCAGCAGCTTGGGGGCGGGGGGTGCCGACGAGCAGTACTTC
many | TRBJ1-6 | TRBV20-1 | . | 13 | CSAPGGGNSPLHF | TGCAGTGCTCCCGGGGGGGGTAATTCACCCCTCCACTTT
many | TRBJ2-1 | TRBV12-3/TRBV12-4 | . | 10 | CASSFGEQFF | TGTGCCAGCAGTTTTGGTGAGCAGTTCTTC
many | TRBJ1-2 | TRBV20-1 | . | 13 | CSAREGSNYGYTF | TGCAGTGCTAGGGAAGGTTCTAACTATGGCTACACCTTC
many | TRBJ1-2 | TRBV7-8 | . | 14 | CASSLGIYSYGYTF | TGTGCCAGCAGCTTAGGGATCTACAGCTATGGCTACACCTTC
many | TRBJ2-3 | TRBV25-1 | TRBD1 | 15 | CASSDTGGNTDTQYF | TGTGCCAGCAGTGACACAGGGGGTAACACAGATACGCAGTATTTT
many | TRBJ1-3 | TRBV5-5 | . | 14 | CASSLMTFGNTIYF | TGTGCCAGCAGCTTGATGACATTCGGAAACACCATATATTTT
few | TRBJ2-1 | TRBV28 | TRBD1 | 15 | CASSGGQGAYNEQFF | TGTGCCAGCAGTGGGGGACAGGGGGCCTACAATGAGCAGTTCTTC
many | TRBJ2-1 | TRBV12-3/TRBV12-4 | . | 11 | CASSFGGVEFF | TGTGCCAGCAGTTTCGGGGGTGTCGAGTTCTTC
many | TRBJ2-1 | TRBV5-1 | . | 14 | CASSLPGQPDEQFF | TGCGCCAGCAGCTTACCCGGACAACCCGATGAGCAGTTCTTC
many | TRBJ2-7 | TRBV20-1 | TRBD1 | 15 | CSAKGADRGSDEQYF | TGCAGTGCTAAGGGAGCGGACAGGGGGTCCGACGAGCAGTACTTC
many | TRBJ2-5 | TRBV20-1 | TRBD1 | 12 | CSAPGQQETQYF | TGCAGTGCCCCGGGACAGCAAGAGACCCAGTACTTC
many | TRBJ1-4 | TRBV6-5 | . | 11 | CASSYGEKLFF | TGTGCCAGCAGTTACGGGGAAAAACTGTTTTTT
many | TRBJ2-7 | TRBV5-1 | TRBD2 | 13 | CASSAASGYEQYF | TGCGCCAGCAGCGCAGCTAGCGGCTACGAGCAGTACTTC
few | TRBJ1-2 | TRBV10-3 | . | 15 | CAISESATGQQGYTF | TGTGCCATCAGTGAGTCGGCGACAGGCCAGCAGGGCTACACCTTC
many | TRBJ2-7 | TRBV20-1 | . | 15 | CSARLQGPNSYEQYF | TGCAGTGCACGTCTACAGGGCCCCAATTCCTACGAGCAGTACTTC
many | TRBJ2-3 | TRBV11-1 | TRBD2 | 16 | CASSWSGTVVTDTQYF | TGTGCCAGCAGCTGGAGCGGGACGGTTGTTACAGATACGCAGTATTTT
many | TRBJ2-3 | TRBV10-3 | . | 17 | CAISVAERVGGTDTQYF | TGTGCCATCAGTGTGGCAGAAAGGGTGGGTGGCACAGATACGCAGTATTTT
. | TRBJ2-7 | TRBV29-1 | TRBD1 | 12 | CSVEEGGKEQYF | TGCAGCGTTGAAGAAGGGGGCAAAGAGCAGTACTTC
many | TRBJ2-3 | TRBV5-1 | TRBD2 | 18 | CASSSAPLAGTSTDTQYF | TGCGCCAGCAGCTCTGCTCCTCTAGCGGGAACTAGCACAGATACGCAGTATTTT
many | TRBJ2-7 | TRBV20-1 | . | 18 | CSARNPASGDYDSYEQYF | TGCAGTGCTAGGAACCCAGCGTCAGGGGATTATGACTCCTACGAGCAGTACTTC
few | TRBJ2-1 | TRBV6-4 | TRBD2 | 15 | CASSDSGGAYNEQFF | TGTGCCAGCAGTGACAGCGGGGGGGCCTACAATGAGCAGTTCTTC
many | TRBJ2-1 | TRBV3-1 | TRBD2 | 17 | CASGTSGVLGGYNEQFF | TGTGCCAGCGGGACTAGCGGGGTACTCGGGGGGTATAATGAGCAGTTCTTC